This T cell receptor (beta chain) was found in a study of vaccination and CD4 T cells after COVID-19. This clonotype was detected a few times. No antigen is known for it. Germline loops: CDR1 SNHLY, CDR2 FYNNEI. The V gene lost 4 bases and the J gene lost 1 base, with 4 bases spanning the gap. This CDR3 comprises 13 residues. Sequencing of DNA taken from cultured CD4+ T cells relied on the Oncomine TCR Beta short-read assay. TCRdb reprocessed the PCR reads via MiXCR and lists one record per CDR3 protein. Among some 10,000 distinct CDR3 sequences, roughly three quarters were seen once, and the ten largest hold roughly a tenth. As for treatment: roughly 11-day PBMC culture with coronavirus spike peptide pools or control peptides (ViraFEST assay).

The rearrangement joins TRBV2 to TRBJ2-2; the D is unclear. The specimen sequenced was CD4+ T cells from blood, cultured in vitro. The origin of this receptor is a human donor who had recovered from COVID-19. CDR3 coding DNA: TGTGCCAGCAGTGGAAAGAACACCGGGGAGCTGTTTTTT. Translation gives CASSGKNTGELFF.